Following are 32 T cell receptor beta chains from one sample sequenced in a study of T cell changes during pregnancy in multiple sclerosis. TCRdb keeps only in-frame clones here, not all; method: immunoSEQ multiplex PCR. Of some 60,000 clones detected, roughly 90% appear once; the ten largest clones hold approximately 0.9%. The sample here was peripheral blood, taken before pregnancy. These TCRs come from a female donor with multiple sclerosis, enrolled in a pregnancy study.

The CDR3, as DNA: TGTGCCAGCAGCGTAGGGGCGGGCACTGAAGCTTTCTTT. This codes for CASSVGAGTEAFF. J is TRBJ1-1 and V is TRBV9, with D uncertain. The CDR3 is made up of 13 amino acids. Trimming removed 0 bases from V and 4 bases from J, with 7 bases in between. In germline, CDR1 is SGDLS, CDR2 YYNGEE.

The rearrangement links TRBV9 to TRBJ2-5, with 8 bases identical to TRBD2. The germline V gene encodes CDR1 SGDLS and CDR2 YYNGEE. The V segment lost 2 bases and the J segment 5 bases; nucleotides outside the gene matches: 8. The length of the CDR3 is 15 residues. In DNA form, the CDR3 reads TGTGCCAGCAGCGTTGAAAGCGGGGGAAGGGAGACCCAGTACTTC. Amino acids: CASSVESGGRETQYF.

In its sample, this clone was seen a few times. Written as DNA, the CDR3 is TGTGCCAGCAGCTTAGCGTTAAGAGGCATCGTAGTTTCACCCCTCCACTTT. This translates into CASSLALRGIVVSPLHF. The chain joins TRBV7-2 to TRBJ1-6, with D hard to call. CDR1 and CDR2 from the germline V gene are SGHTA and FQGNSA. The V and J ends lost 0 bases and 9 bases respectively, with 18 bases between them. The CDR3 runs 17 residues. The variable domain in full, with the rest retrieved from reference TRBV7-2 and TRBJ1-6, is GAGVSQSPSNKVTEKGKDVELRCDPISGHTALYWYRQSLGQGLEFLIYFQGNSAPDKSGLPSDRFSAERTGGSVSTLTIQRTQQEDSAVYLCASSLALRGIVVSPLHFGNGTRLTVT.

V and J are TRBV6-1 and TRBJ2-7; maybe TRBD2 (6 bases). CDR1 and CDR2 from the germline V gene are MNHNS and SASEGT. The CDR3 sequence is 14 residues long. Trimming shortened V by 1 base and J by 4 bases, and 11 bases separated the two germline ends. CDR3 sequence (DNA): TGTGCCAGCAGTGAAGGTGGTAGCGGTTACGAGCAGTACTTC. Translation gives CASSEGGSGYEQYF.

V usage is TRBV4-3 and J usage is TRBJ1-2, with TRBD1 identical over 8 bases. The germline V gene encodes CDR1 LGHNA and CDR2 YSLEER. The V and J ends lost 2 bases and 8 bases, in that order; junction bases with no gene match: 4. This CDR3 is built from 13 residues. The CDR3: CASSQIQGEGYTF. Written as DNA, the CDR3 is TGCGCCAGCAGCCAAATACAGGGGGAAGGCTACACCTTC.

CDR3 DNA: TGTGCCAGCAGCAGACAGGTGGATGGCTACACCTTC. Its protein product is CASSRQVDGYTF. The chain combines TRBV7-2 with TRBJ1-2; D is possibly TRBD1 (6 bases). Looked up from germline, CDR1 is SGHTA and CDR2 is FQGNSA. V lost 5 bases and J 6 bases, leaving 10 bases between the germline ends. This CDR3 is 12 amino acids long.

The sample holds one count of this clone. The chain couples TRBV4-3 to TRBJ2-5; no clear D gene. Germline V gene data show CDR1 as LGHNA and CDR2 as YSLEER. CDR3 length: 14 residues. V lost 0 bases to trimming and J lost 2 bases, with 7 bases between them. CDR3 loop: CASSQEARQETQYF. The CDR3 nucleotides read TGCGCCAGCAGCCAAGAGGCCAGACAAGAGACCCAGTACTTC.

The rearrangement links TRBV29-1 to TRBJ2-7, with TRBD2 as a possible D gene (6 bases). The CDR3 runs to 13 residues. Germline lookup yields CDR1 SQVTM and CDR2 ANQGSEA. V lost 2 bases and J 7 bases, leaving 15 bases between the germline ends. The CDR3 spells CSVEPNPGSEQYF. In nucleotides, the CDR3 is TGCAGCGTTGAACCTAATCCCGGGAGTGAGCAGTACTTC.

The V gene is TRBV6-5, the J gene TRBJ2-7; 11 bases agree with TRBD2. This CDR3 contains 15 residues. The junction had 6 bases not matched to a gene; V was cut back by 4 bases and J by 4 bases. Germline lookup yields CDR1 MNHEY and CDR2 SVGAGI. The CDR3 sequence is CASSFSSGGRYEQYF. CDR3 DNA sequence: TGTGCCAGCAGTTTCTCTAGCGGGGGGAGGTACGAGCAGTACTTC.

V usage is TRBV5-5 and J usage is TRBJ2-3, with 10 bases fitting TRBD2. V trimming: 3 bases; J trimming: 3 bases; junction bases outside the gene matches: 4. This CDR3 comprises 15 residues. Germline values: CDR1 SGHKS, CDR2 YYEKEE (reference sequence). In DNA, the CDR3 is TGTGCCAGCAGCTCCGAGCGGGGGGGAACAGATACGCAGTATTTT. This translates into CASSSERGGTDTQYF. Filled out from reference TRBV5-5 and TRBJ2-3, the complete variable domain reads DAGVTQSPTHLIKTRGQQVTLRCSPISGHKSVSWYQQVLGQGPQFIFQYYEKEERGRGNFPDRFSARQFPNYSSELNVNALLLGDSALYLCASSSERGGTDTQYFGPGTRLTVL.

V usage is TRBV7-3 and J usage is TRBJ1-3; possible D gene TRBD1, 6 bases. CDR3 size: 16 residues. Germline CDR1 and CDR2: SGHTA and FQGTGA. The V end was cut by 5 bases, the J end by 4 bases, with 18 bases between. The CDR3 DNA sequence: TGTGCCAGCAGCCCTGCCCTGACAGGCTTAGGAAACACCATATATTTT. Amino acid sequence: CASSPALTGLGNTIYF.

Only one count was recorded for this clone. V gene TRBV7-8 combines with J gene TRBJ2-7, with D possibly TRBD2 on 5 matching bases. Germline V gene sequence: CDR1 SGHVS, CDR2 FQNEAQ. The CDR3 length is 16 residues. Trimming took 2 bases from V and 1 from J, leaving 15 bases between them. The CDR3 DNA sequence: TGTGCCAGCAGCTTATCTTCCGGGATGAGGTCCTACGAGCAGTACTTC. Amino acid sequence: CASSLSSGMRSYEQYF.

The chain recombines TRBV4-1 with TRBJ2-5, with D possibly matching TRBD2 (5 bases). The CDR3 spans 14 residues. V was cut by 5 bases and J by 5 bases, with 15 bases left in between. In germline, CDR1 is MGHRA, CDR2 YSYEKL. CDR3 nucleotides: TGCGCCAGCAGCTACCCCGAGGGCCGGGAGACCCAGTACTTC. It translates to CASSYPEGRETQYF.

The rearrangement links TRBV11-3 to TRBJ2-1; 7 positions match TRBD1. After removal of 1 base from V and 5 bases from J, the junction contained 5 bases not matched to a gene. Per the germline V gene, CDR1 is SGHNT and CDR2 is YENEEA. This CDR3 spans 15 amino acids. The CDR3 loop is CASSLGQGSDNEQFF. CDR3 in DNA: TGTGCCAGCAGCTTAGGACAGGGAAGCGACAATGAGCAGTTCTTC.

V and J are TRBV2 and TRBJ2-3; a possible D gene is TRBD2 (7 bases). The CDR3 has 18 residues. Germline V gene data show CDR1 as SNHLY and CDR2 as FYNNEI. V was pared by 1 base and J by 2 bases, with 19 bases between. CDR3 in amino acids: CASSEEAGARILTDTQYF. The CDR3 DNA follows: TGTGCCAGCAGTGAAGAGGCGGGGGCAAGAATTCTCACAGATACGCAGTATTTT.

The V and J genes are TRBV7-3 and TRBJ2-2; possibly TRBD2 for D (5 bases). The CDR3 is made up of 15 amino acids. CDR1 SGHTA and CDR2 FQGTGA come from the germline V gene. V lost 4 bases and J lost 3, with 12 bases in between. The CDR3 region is CASSSLASDTGELFF. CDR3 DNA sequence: TGTGCCAGCAGCTCTCTAGCATCGGACACCGGGGAGCTGTTTTTT.

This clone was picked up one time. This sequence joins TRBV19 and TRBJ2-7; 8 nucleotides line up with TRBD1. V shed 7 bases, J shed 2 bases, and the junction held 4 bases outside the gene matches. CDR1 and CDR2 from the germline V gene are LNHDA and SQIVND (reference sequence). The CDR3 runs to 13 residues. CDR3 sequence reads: CASTATGAYEQYF. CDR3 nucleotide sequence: TGTGCCAGTACTGCGACAGGGGCCTACGAGCAGTACTTC.

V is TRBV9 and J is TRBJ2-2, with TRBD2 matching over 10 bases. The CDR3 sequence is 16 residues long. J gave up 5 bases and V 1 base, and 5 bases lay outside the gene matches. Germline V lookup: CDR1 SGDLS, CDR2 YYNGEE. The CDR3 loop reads CASSVMSGGATGELFF. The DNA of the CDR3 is TGTGCCAGCAGCGTAATGAGCGGGGGGGCGACCGGGGAGCTGTTTTTT.

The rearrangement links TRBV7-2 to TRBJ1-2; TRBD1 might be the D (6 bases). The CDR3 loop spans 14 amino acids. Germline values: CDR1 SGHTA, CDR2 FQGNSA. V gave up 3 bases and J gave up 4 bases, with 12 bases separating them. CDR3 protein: CASSFLQGLYGYTF. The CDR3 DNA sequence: TGTGCCAGCAGCTTTCTACAGGGCCTCTATGGCTACACCTTC.

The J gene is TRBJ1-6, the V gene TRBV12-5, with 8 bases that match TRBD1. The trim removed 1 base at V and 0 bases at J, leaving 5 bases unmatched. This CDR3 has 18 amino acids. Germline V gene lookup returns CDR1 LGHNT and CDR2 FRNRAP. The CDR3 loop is CASGLGTGSSSYNSPLHF. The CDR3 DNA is TGTGCTAGTGGTTTGGGGACAGGGTCTAGCTCCTATAATTCACCCCTCCACTTT.

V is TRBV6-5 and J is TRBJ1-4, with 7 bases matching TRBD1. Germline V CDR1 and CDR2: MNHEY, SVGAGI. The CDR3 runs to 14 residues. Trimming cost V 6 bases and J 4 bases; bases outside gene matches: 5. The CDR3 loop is CASSHRGLNEKLFF. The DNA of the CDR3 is TGTGCCAGCAGCCACAGGGGCCTTAATGAAAAACTGTTTTTT.

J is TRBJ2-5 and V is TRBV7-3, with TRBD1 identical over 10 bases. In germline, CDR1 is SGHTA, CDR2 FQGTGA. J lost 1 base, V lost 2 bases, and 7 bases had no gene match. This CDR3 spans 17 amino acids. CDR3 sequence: CASSLWGTGAFQETQYF. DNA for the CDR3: TGTGCCAGCAGCTTATGGGGGACAGGGGCGTTCCAAGAGACCCAGTACTTC.

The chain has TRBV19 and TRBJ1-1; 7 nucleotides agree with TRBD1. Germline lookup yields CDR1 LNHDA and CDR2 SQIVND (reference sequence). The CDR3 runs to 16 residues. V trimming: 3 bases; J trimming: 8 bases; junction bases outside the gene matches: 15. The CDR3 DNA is TGTGCCAGTAGTATTCTAAGGGGCCTCACGGACAGGGAAGCTTTCTTT. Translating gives CASSILRGLTDREAFF. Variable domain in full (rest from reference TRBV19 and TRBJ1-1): DGGITQSPKYLFRKEGQNVTLSCEQNLNHDAMYWYRQDPGQGLRLIYYSQIVNDFQKGDIAEGYSVSREKKESFPLTVTSAQKNPTAFYLCASSILRGLTDREAFFGQGTRLTVV.

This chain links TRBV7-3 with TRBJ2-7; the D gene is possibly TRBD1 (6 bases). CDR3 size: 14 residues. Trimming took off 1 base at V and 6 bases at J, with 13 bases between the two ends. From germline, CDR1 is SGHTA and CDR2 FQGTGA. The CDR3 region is CASSLMSTGSEQYF. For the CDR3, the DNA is TGTGCCAGCAGCTTAATGAGCACAGGGAGCGAGCAGTACTTC.

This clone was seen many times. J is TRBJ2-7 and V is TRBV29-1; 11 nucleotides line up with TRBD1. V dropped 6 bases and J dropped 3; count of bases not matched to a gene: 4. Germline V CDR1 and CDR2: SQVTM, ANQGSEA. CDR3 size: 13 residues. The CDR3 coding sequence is TGCAGCGTGTGGGGGACAGGGGGCTACGAGCAGTACTTC. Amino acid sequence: CSVWGTGGYEQYF.

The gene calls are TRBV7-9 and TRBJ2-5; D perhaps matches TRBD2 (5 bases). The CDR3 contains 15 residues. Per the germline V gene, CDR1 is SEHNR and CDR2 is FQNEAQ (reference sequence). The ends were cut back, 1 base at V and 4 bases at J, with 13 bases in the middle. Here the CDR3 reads CASSLVGQAGETQYF. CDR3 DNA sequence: TGTGCCAGCAGCTTAGTAGGCCAGGCGGGAGAGACCCAGTACTTC.

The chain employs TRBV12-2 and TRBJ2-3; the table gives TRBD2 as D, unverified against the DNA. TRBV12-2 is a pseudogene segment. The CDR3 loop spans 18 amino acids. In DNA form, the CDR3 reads TGTGCAAGTCGCTTAGCGATGGCAGGGACTGATCGCACAGATACGCAGTATTTT. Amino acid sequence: CASRLAMAGTDRTDTQYF.

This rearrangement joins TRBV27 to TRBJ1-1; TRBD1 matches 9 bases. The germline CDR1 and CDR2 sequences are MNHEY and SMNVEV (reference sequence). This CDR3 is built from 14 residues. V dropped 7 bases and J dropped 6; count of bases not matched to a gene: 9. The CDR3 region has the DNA TGTGCCAGCACCGTAACAGGGGGCGACGCTGAAGCTTTCTTT. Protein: CASTVTGGDAEAFF.

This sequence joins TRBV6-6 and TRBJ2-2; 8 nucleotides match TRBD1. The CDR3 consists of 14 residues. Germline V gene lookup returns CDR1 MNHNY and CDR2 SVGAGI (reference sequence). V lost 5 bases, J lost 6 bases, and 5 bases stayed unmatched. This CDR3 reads CASSRDRFAGELFF. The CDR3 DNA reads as TGTGCCAGCAGTAGGGACAGGTTTGCCGGGGAGCTGTTTTTT.

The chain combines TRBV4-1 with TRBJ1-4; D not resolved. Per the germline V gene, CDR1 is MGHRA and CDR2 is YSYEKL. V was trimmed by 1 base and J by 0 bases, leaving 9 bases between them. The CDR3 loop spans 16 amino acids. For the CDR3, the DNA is TGCGCCAGCAGCCAAGGGGCAGAAGCAACTAATGAAAAACTGTTTTTT. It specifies CASSQGAEATNEKLFF.

This CDR3 is CASSYAAGDSSYEQYF. CDR3 bases: TGTGCCAGCAGCTACGCCGCCGGGGACAGCTCCTACGAGCAGTACTTC. This chain uses TRBV7-2 with TRBJ2-7; 7 positions agree with TRBD1. The CDR3 contains 16 residues. The germline CDR1 and CDR2 sequences are SGHTA and FQGNSA. With 4 bases clipped from V and 0 bases from J, the junction kept 9 bases outside the gene matches.

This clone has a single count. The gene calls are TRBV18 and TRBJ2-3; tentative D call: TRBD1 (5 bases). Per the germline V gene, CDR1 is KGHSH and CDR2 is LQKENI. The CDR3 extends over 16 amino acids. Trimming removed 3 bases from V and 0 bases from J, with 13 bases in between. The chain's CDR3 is CASSPLQAFSTDTQYF. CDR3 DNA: TGTGCCAGCTCACCGTTACAGGCTTTTAGCACAGATACGCAGTATTTT.